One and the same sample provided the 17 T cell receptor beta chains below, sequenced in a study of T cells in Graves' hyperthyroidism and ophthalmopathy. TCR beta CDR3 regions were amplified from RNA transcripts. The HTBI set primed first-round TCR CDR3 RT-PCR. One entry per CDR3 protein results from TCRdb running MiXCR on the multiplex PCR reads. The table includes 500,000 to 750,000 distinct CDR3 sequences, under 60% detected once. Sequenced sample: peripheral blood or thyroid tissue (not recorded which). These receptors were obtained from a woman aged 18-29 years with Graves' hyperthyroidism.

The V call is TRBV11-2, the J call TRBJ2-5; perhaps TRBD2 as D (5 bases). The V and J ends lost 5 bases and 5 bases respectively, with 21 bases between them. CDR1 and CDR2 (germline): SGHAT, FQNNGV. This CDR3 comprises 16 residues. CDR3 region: CASSTTGSLRGETQYF. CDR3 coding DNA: TGTGCCAGCAGCACGACCGGGTCCCTACGCGGGGAGACCCAGTACTTC.

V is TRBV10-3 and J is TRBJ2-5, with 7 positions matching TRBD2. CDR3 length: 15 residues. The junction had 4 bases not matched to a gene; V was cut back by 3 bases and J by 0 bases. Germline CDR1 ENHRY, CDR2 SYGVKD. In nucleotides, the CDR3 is TGTGCCATCAGTGACCCTAGCGGTTACCAAGAGACCCAGTACTTC. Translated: CAISDPSGYQETQYF.

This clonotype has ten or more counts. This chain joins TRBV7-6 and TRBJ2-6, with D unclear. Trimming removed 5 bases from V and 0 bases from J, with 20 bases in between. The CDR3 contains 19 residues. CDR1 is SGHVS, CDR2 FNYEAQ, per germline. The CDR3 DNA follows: TGTGCCAGCAGCCCCCGAGCACCTTCTCCTTACTCTGGGGCCAACGTCCTGACTTTC. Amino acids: CASSPRAPSPYSGANVLTF.

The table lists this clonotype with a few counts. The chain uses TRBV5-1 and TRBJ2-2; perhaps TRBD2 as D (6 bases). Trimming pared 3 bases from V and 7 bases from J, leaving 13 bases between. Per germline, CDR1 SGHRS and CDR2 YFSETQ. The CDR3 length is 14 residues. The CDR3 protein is CASSWRGSDGELFF. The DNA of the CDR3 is TGCGCCAGCAGCTGGAGGGGTTCGGACGGGGAGCTGTTTTTT. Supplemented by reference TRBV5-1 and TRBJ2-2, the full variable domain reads KAGVTQTPRYLIKTRGQQVTLSCSPISGHRSVSWYQQTPGQGLQFLFEYFSETQRNKGNFPGRFSGRQFSNSRSEMNVSTLELGDSALYLCASSWRGSDGELFFGEGSRLTVL.

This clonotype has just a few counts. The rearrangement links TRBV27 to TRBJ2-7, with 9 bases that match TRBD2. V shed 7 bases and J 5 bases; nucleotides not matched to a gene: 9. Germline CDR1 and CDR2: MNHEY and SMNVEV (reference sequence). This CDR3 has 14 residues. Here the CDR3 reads CASISSGSGNEQYF. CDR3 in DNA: TGTGCCAGCATTAGTAGCGGGAGTGGCAACGAGCAGTACTTC.

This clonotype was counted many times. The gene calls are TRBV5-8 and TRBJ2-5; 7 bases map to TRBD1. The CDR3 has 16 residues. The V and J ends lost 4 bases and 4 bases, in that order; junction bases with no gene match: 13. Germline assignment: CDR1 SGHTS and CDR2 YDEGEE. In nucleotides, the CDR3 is TGTGCCAGCAGCCAGCAGCTGACGACAGGGCGAGAGACCCAGTACTTC. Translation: CASSQQLTTGRETQYF. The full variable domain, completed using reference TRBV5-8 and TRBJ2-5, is EAGVTQSPTHLIKTRGQQATLRCSPISGHTSVYWYQQALGLGLQFLLWYDEGEERNRGNFPPRFSGRQFPNYSSELNVNALELEDSALYLCASSQQLTTGRETQYFGPGTRLLVL.

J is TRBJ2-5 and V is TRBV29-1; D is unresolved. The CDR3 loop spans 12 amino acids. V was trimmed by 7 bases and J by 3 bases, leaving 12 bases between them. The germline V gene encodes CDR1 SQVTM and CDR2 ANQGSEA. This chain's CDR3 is CSAWSSEETQYF. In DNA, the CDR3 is TGCAGCGCCTGGTCCTCCGAAGAGACCCAGTACTTC.

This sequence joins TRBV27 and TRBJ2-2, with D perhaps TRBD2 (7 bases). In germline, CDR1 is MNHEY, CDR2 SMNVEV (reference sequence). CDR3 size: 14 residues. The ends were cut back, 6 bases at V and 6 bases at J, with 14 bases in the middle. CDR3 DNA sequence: TGTGCCAGCAGCGGGGGGCATAACGCCGGGGAGCTGTTTTTT. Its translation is CASSGGHNAGELFF.

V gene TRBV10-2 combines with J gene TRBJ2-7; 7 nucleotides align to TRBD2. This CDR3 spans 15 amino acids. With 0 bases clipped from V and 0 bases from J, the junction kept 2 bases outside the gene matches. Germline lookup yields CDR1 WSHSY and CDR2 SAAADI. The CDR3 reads CASSESGGSSYEQYF. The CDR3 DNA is TGCGCCAGCAGTGAGTCCGGGGGGAGCTCCTACGAGCAGTACTTC.

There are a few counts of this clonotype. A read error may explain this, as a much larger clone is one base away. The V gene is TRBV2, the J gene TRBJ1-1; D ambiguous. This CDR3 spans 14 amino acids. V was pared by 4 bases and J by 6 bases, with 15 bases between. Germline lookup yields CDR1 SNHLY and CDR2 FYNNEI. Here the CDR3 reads CASSGSLMISEAFF. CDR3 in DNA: TGTGCCAGCAGTGGCAGTCTGATGATATCTGAAGCTTTCTTT.

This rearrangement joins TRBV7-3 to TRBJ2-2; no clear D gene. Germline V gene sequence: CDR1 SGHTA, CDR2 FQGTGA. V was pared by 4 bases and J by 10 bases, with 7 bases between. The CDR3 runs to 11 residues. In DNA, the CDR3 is TGTGCCAGCAGCTCGCAGGTGGAGCTGTTTTTT. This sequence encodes CASSSQVELFF.

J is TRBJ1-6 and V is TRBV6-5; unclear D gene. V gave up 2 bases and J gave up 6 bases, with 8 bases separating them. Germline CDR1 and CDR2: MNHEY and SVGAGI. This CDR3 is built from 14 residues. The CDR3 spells CASSYAASNSPLHF. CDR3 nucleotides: TGTGCCAGCAGTTACGCCGCTAGTAATTCACCCCTCCACTTT.

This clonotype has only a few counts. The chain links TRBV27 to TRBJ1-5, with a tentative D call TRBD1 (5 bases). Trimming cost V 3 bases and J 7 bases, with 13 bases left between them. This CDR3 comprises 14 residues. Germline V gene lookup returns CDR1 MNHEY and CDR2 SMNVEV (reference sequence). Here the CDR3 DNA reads TGTGCCAGCAGTTTCGTGTGGGGACGGCAGCCCCAGCATTTT. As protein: CASSFVWGRQPQHF.

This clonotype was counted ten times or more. The DNA of the CDR3 is TGCGCCAGCAGGGCCGACACGCGTAATGAAAAACTGTTTTTT. It specifies CASRADTRNEKLFF. V is TRBV4-1 and J is TRBJ1-4; D uncertain. In germline, CDR1 is MGHRA, CDR2 YSYEKL. Deletions cut 6 bases from V and 4 bases from J, with 12 bases between. The CDR3 runs to 14 residues.

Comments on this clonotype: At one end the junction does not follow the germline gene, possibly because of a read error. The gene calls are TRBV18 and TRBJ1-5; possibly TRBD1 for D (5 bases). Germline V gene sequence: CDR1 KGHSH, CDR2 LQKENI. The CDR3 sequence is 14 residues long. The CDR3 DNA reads TGTGCCAGCTCACCAAACGGGGCCGGGCAGCACCAGCATTTT. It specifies CASSPNGAGQHQHF.

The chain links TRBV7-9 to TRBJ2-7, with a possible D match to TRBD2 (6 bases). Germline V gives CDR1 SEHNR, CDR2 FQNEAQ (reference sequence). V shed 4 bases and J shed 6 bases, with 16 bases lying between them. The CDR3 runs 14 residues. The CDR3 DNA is TGTGCCAGCAGCTCTTCCGGGACTTTGACCGAGCAGTACTTC. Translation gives CASSSSGTLTEQYF. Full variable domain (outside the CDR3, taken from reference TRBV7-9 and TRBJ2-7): DTGVSQNPRHKITKRGQNVTFRCDPISEHNRLYWYRQTLGQGPEFLTYFQNEAQLEKSRLLSDRFSAERPKGSFSTLEIQRTEQGDSAMYLCASSSSGTLTEQYFGPGTRLTVT.

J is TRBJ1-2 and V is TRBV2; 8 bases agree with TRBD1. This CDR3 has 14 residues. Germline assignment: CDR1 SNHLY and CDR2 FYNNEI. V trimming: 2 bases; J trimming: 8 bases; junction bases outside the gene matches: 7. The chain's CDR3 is CASSERGQEQGYTF. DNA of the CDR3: TGTGCCAGCAGTGAAAGGGGACAGGAACAGGGCTACACCTTC.